One T cell receptor beta chain is described in this entry. The specificity of this receptor is unknown. No much larger clone is present one base from it, and per-base qualities are unavailable. The data are from a study of blood T cell repertoires in COVID-19 (dated by TCRdb to 2020 to 2021). Turning to the overall study: Samples covering the acute and convalescent phases of COVID-19 were provided by collaborators in the United States, Italy and Spain. The material from the prospective study consisted of cDNA or gDNA derived from T cells, B-cell-depleted T cells, or PBMCs. The dataset comprised deeply sampled blood TCRbeta repertoires from subjects exposed to, actively infected with, or recovered from COVID-19. The repertoires were made available in a free public database intended to serve as a resource for research on the immune response to SARS-CoV-2. Samples came from the ongoing ImmuneRACE study (first 160 participants) plus 1,254 subjects from 6 global collaborators. A de-identified subject ID, COVID-19 status, age in years and sex were almost always included in the sample metadata. Where available, HLA class I and class II types were obtained from metadata supplied by the sample provider rather than from assay-based typing.

TCRbeta CDR3 regions were amplified from genomic DNA by means of the immunoSEQ Assay, a bias-controlled multiplex PCR. In the authors' own workflow: The number of nucleated cells in each sample was estimated by amplification of reference gene primers within the assay. To quantify the absolute abundance of each unique TCRbeta CDR3 rearrangement, sequence reads were collapsed and filtered. For each sample, productive Simpson clonality was calculated by taking the square root of Simpson's diversity index across productive rearrangements. What TCRdb holds here is the immuneACCESS table cut down to in-frame rearrangements. Part of the clones is not present; checked against another copy, under half of the missing clones reflect an unresolved V gene, and the others are unexplained. The V and J calls and clone size are taken from that table; D and trimming were inferred from the DNA. Within this sample are approximately 350,000 clones, with roughly nine tenths of them counted one time only. Of the sample, less than 3.5% is held by the ten largest clones.

One collaborating source in Seattle enrolled patients during active infection and followed them longitudinally through the course of disease. Each collaborating institution followed its own protocols to collect whole blood in K2EDTA tubes. For TCRbeta analysis, collaborator samples were shipped as frozen whole blood, as isolated PBMCs, or as DNA extracted from either sample type. What the research found in general, with its limitations: Clinical and demographic metadata were provided uncurated, with the amount varying by source and participant.

The junction carries 15 bases between V and J, which are trimmed by 6 bases and 0 bases respectively. Reading from cysteine to phenylalanine, the CDR3 counts 16 amino acids. Just the 48-base CDR3 DNA is kept, in frame starting at base 1. CDR1 SEHNR and CDR2 FQNEAQ were looked up in the germline V gene (reference sequence). The clonotype was recovered from a young woman with COVID-19, enrolled during active disease. The chain was built from TRBV7-9 and TRBJ2-1; there is no confident call for the D gene. The sequencing input was peripheral blood. The nucleotide sequence reads as follows: TGTGCCAGCAGTACCCCTTCGAAGAGCTCCTACAATGAGCAGTTCTTC. It is translated as CASSTPSKSSYNEQFF.